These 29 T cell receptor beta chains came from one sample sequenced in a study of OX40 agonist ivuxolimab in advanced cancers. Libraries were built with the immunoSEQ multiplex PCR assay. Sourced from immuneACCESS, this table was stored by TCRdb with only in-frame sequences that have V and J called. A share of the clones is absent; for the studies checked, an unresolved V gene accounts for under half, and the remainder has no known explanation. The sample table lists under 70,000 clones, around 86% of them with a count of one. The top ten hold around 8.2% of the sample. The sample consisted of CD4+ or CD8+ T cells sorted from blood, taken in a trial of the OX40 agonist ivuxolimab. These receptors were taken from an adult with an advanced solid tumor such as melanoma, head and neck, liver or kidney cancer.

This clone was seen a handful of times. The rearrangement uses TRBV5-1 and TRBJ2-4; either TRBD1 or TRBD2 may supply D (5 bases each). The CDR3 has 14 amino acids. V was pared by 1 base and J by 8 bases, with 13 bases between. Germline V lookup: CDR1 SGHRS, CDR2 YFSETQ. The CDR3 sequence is CASSLLGGNDIQYF. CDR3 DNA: TGCGCCAGCAGCTTGCTTGGGGGAAACGACATTCAGTACTTC.

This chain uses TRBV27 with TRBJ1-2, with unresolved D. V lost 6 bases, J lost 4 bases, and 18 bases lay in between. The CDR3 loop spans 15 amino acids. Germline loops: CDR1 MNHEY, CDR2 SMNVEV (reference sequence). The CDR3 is CASSLRRDSFYGYTF. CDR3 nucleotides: TGTGCCAGCAGCCTGAGGAGGGATTCCTTCTATGGCTACACCTTC.

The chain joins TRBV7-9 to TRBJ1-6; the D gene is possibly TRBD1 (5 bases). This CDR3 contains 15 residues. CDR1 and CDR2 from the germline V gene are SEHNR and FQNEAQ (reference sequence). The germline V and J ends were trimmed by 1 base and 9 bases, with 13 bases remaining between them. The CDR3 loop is CASSLGTIGASPLHF. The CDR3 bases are TGTGCCAGCAGCTTAGGGACCATCGGGGCTTCACCCCTCCACTTT. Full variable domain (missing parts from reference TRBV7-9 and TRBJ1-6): DTGVSQNPRHKITKRGQNVTFRCDPISEHNRLYWYRQTLGQGPEFLTYFQNEAQLEKSRLLSDRFSAERPKGSFSTLEIQRTEQGDSAMYLCASSLGTIGASPLHFGNGTRLTVT.

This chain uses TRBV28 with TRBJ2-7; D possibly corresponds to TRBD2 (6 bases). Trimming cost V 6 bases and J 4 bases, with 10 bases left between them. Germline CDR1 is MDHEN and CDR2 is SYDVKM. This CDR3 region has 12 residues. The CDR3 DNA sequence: TGTGCCAGCAGGGGGAGGAAGTACGAGCAGTACTTC. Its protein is CASRGRKYEQYF.

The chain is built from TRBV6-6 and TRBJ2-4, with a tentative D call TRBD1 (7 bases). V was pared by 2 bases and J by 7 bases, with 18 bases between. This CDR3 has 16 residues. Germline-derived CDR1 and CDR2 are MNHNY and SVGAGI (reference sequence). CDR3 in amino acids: CASSYRADAGGNIQYF. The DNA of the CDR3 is TGTGCCAGCAGTTACAGGGCGGACGCAGGGGGGAACATTCAGTACTTC.

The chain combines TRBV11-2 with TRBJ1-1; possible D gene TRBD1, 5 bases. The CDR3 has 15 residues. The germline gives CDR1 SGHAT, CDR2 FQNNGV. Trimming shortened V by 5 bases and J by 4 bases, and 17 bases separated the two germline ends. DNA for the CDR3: TGTGCCAGCAGCACACAGGCGGGGGGAGGCACTGAAGCTTTCTTT. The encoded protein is CASSTQAGGGTEAFF.

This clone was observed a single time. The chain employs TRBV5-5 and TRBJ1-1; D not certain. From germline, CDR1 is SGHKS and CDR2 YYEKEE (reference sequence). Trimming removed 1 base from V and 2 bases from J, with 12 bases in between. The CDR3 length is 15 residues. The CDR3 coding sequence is TGTGCCAGCAGCTTGAAAATAGGGAGTAACACTGAAGCTTTCTTT. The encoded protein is CASSLKIGSNTEAFF.

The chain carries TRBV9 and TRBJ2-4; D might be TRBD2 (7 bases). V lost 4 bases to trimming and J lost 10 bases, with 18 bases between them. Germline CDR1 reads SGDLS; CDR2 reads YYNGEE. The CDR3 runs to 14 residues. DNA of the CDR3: TGTGCCAGCAGCCAAGGGGGGGCCTCTCGGATTCAGTACTTC. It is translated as CASSQGGASRIQYF.

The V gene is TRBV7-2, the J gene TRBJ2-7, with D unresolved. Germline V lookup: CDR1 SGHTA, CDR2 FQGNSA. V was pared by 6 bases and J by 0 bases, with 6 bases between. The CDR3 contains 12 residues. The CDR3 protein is CASSPTSYEQYF. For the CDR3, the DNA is TGTGCCAGCAGTCCTACCTCCTACGAGCAGTACTTC.

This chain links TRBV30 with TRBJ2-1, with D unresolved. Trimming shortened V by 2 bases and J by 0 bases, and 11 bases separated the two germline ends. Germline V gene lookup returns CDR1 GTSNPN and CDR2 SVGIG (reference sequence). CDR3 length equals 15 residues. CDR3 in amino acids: CAWSLSSGSYNEQFF. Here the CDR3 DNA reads TGTGCCTGGAGTCTTAGTAGTGGCTCCTACAATGAGCAGTTCTTC. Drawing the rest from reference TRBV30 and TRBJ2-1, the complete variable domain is SQTIHQWPATLVQPVGSPLSLECTVEGTSNPNLYWYRQAAGRGLQLLFYSVGIGQISSEVPQNLSASRPQDRQFILSSKKLLLSDSGFYLCAWSLSSGSYNEQFFGPGTRLTVL.

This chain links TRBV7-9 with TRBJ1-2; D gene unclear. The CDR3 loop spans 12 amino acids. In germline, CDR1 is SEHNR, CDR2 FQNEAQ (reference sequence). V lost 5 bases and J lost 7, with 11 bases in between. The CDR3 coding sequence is TGTGCCAGCAGCCCAGACACCCTTGGCTACACCTTC. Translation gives CASSPDTLGYTF.

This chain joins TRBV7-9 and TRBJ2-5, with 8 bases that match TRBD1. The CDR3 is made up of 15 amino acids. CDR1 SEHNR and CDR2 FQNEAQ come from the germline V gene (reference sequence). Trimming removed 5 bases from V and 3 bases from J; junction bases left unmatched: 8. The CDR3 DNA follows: TGTGCCAGCAGCCCGGACAGGGAGGTGGAAGAGACCCAGTACTTC. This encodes CASSPDREVEETQYF.

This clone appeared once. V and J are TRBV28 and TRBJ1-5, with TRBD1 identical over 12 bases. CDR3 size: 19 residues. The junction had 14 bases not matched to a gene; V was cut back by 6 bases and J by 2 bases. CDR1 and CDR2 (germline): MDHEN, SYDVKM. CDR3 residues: CASSSPGQGADGGNQPQHF. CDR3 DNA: TGTGCCAGCAGCTCTCCGGGACAGGGGGCGGATGGGGGCAATCAGCCCCAGCATTTT.

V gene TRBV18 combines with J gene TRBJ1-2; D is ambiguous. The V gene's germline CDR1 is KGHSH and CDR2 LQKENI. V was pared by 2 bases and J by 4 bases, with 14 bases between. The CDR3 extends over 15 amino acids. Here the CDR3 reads CASSPLEASPYGYTF. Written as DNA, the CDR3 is TGTGCCAGCTCACCATTGGAGGCATCCCCCTATGGCTACACCTTC.

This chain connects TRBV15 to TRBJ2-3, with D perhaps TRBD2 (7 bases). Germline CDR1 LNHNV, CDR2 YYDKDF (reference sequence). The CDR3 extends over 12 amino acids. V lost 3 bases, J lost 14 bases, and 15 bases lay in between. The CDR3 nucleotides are TGTGCCACCAGCAGGGGGGGGGCCCCCCTGTATTTT. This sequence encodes CATSRGGAPLYF.

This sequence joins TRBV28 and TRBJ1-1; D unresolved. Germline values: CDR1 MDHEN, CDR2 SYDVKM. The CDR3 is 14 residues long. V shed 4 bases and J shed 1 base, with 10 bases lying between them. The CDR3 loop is CASSWAPGNTEAFF. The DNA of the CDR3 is TGTGCCAGCAGTTGGGCCCCAGGGAACACTGAAGCTTTCTTT.

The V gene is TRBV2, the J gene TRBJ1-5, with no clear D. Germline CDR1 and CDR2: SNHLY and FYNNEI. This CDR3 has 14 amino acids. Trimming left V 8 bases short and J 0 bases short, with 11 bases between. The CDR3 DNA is TGTGCCAGCCGTAGAGGCCTTAGCAATCAGCCCCAGCATTTT. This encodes CASRRGLSNQPQHF.

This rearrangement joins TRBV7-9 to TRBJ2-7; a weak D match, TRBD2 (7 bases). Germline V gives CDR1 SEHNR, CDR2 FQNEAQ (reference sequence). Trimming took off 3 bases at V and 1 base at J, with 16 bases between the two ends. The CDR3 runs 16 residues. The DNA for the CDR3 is TGTGCCAGCAGCTTTTCGGGGGGCTGGATTTCCTACGAGCAGTACTTC. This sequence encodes CASSFSGGWISYEQYF.

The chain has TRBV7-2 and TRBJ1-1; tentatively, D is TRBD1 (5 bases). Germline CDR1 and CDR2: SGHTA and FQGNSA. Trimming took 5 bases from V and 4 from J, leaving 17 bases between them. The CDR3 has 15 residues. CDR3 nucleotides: TGTGCCAGCAGCCAGGGAGGGTTCGTGGGCACTGAAGCTTTCTTT. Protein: CASSQGGFVGTEAFF.

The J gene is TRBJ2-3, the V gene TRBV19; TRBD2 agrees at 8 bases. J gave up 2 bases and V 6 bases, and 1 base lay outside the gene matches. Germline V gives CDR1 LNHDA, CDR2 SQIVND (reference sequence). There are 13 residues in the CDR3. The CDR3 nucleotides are TGTGCCAGTAGGACTAGCGACACAGATACGCAGTATTTT. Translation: CASRTSDTDTQYF.

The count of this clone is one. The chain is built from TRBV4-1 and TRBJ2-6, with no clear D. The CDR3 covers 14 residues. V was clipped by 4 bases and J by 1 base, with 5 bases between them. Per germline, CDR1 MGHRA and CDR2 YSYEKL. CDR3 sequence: CASSLGSGANVLTF. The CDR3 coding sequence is TGCGCCAGCAGCCTGGGGTCTGGGGCCAACGTCCTGACTTTC.

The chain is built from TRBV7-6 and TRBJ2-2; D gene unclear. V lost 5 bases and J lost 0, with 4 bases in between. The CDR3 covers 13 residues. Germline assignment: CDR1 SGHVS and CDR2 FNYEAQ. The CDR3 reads CASSPTNTGELFF. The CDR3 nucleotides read TGTGCCAGCAGCCCCACGAACACCGGGGAGCTGTTTTTT. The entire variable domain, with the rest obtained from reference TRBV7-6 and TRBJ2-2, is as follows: GAGVSQSPRYKVTKRGQDVALRCDPISGHVSLYWYRQALGQGPEFLTYFNYEAQQDKSGLPNDRFSAERPEGSISTLTIQRTEQRDSAMYRCASSPTNTGELFFGEGSRLTVL.

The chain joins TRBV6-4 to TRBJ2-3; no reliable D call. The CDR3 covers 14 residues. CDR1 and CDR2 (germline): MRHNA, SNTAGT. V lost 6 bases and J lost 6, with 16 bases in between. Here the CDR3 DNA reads TGTGCCAGCAGCGTCGGACCGAGGTCGGATACGCAGTATTTT. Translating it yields CASSVGPRSDTQYF.

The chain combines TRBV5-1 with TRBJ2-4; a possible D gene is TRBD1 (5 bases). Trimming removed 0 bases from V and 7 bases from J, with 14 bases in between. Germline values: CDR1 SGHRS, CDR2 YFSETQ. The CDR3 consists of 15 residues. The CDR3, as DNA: TGCGCCAGCAGCTTGGTTTCAGGGTCAGTGAACATTCAGTACTTC. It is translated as CASSLVSGSVNIQYF. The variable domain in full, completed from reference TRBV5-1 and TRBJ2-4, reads KAGVTQTPRYLIKTRGQQVTLSCSPISGHRSVSWYQQTPGQGLQFLFEYFSETQRNKGNFPGRFSGRQFSNSRSEMNVSTLELGDSALYLCASSLVSGSVNIQYFGAGTRLSVL.

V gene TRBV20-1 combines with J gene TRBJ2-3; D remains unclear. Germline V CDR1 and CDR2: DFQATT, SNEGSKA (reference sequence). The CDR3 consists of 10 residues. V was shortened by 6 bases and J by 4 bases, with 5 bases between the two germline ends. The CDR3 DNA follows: TGCAGTGCAGGTGCAGATACGCAGTATTTT. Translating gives CSAGADTQYF.

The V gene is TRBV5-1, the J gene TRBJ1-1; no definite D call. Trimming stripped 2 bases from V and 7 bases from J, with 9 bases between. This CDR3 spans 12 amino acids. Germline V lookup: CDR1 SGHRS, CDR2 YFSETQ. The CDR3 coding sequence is TGCGCCAGCAGCTTCGACGGACTTGAAGCTTTCTTT. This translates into CASSFDGLEAFF.

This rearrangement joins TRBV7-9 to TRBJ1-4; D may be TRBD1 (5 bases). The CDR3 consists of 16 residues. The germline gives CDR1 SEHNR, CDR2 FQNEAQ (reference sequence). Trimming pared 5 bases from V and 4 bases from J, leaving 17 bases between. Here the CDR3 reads CASSAGMGVINEKLFF. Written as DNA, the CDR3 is TGTGCCAGCAGCGCCGGCATGGGGGTGATTAATGAAAAACTGTTTTTT. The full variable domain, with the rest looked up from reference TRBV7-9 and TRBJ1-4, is DTGVSQNPRHKITKRGQNVTFRCDPISEHNRLYWYRQTLGQGPEFLTYFQNEAQLEKSRLLSDRFSAERPKGSFSTLEIQRTEQGDSAMYLCASSAGMGVINEKLFFGSGTQLSVL.

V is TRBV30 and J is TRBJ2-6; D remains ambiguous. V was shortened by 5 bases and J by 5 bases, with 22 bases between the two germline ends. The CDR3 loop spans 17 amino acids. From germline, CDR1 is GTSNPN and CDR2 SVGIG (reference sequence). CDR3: CAWSYGVIQSRANVLTF. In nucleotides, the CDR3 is TGTGCCTGGTCCTATGGCGTTATACAAAGTCGGGCCAACGTCCTGACTTTC.

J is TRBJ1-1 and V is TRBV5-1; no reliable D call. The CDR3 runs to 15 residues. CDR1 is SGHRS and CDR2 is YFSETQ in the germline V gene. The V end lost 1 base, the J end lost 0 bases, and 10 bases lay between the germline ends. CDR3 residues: CASSLSAVVNTEAFF. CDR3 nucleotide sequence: TGCGCCAGCAGCTTGTCCGCGGTTGTGAACACTGAAGCTTTCTTT.